The 25 T cell receptor beta chains below were found in one sample sequenced in a study of CD8+ T cells in alopecia areata. Following RNA extraction, reverse transcription yielded cDNA that acted as the sequencing template. This table comes from immunoSEQ multiplex PCR, and its TCRdb copy is limited to in-frame clones, with some not included. The data show approximately 150,000 clones, 50% to 60% seen once. Sequencing was carried out using CD4+ T cells sorted from blood. These receptors were obtained from a human donor in good health.

In DNA form, the CDR3 reads TGTGCCAGCAGTCTGGGACAGGGGTTCTATAATTCACCCCTCCACTTT. This sequence encodes CASSLGQGFYNSPLHF. The chain has TRBV7-9 and TRBJ1-6, with TRBD1 matching 10 bases. This CDR3 contains 16 residues. Germline values: CDR1 SEHNR, CDR2 FQNEAQ (reference sequence). The ends lost 6 bases at V and 3 bases at J; junction bases unmatched: 5.

This chain uses TRBV29-1 with TRBJ2-5, with a tentative D call TRBD2 (5 bases). Germline V gene lookup returns CDR1 SQVTM and CDR2 ANQGSEA. Trimming left V 7 bases short and J 5 bases short, with 17 bases between. The CDR3 spans 13 residues. The CDR3: CSAGGLLGETQYF. CDR3 DNA sequence: TGCAGCGCTGGAGGCCTTCTTGGGGAGACCCAGTACTTC.

The chain has TRBV27 and TRBJ1-2; tentatively, D is TRBD1 (5 bases). The CDR3 is 15 residues long. V was pared by 4 bases and J by 6 bases, with 18 bases between. Germline V gene sequence: CDR1 MNHEY, CDR2 SMNVEV (reference sequence). CDR3: CASSSRNRGGDGYTF. CDR3 nucleotides: TGTGCCAGCAGTTCCCGTAACCGGGGAGGGGATGGCTACACCTTC.

V gene TRBV27 combines with J gene TRBJ2-7; possible D gene TRBD1, 6 bases. Trimming removed 5 bases at V and 2 bases at J, with 10 bases between. The germline gives CDR1 MNHEY, CDR2 SMNVEV (reference sequence). The CDR3 loop spans 13 amino acids. The DNA of the CDR3 is TGTGCCAGCAGTCGCACAGGGACCTACGAGCAGTACTTC. It codes for CASSRTGTYEQYF.

This clone was seen more than once but under ten times. The rearrangement links TRBV4-1 to TRBJ2-1; 7 bases are shared with TRBD2. Germline V gene lookup returns CDR1 MGHRA and CDR2 YSYEKL. The CDR3 runs to 16 residues. Trimming cost V 0 bases and J 4 bases; bases outside gene matches: 6. The CDR3 loop reads CASSQESLAAYNEQFF. CDR3 sequence (DNA): TGCGCCAGCAGCCAAGAAAGCCTAGCGGCATACAATGAGCAGTTCTTC.

V usage is TRBV5-6 and J usage is TRBJ1-1, with 7 nucleotides matching TRBD1. V was pared by 1 base and J by 6 bases, with 9 bases of the junction left unmatched. This CDR3 is built from 15 residues. Germline CDR1 and CDR2: SGHDT and YYEEEE. The CDR3, as DNA: TGTGCCAGCAGCTTGATCCCGGACAGGCCCTCTGAAGCTTTCTTT. It is translated as CASSLIPDRPSEAFF.

CDR3 nucleotides: TGCGCCAGCAGCGAGGGACACCTTAGCAATCAGCCCCAGCATTTT. Its protein product is CASSEGHLSNQPQHF. The rearrangement links TRBV4-1 to TRBJ1-5; possible D gene TRBD1, 6 bases. Germline loops: CDR1 MGHRA, CDR2 YSYEKL. Trimming left V 5 bases short and J 0 bases short, with 11 bases between. This CDR3 has 15 amino acids.

In its sample, this clone was seen a few times. The chain is built from TRBV5-1 and TRBJ2-2, with 14 bases identical to TRBD2. Per germline, CDR1 SGHRS and CDR2 YFSETQ. The CDR3 has 18 amino acids. V was pared by 4 bases and J by 4 bases, with 9 bases of the junction left unmatched. CDR3 sequence reads: CASSQRLAGGPSTGELFF. CDR3 coding DNA: TGCGCCAGCAGCCAGAGACTAGCGGGAGGGCCGAGCACCGGGGAGCTGTTTTTT.

The table lists this clone with a few counts. The V gene is TRBV18, the J gene TRBJ2-1; 7 bases line up with TRBD2. The V segment lost 1 base and the J segment 2 bases; nucleotides outside the gene matches: 2. Germline CDR1 is KGHSH and CDR2 is LQKENI. The CDR3 consists of 15 residues. In DNA form, the CDR3 reads TGTGCCAGCTCACCACGCGGGGGTCCCTACAATGAGCAGTTCTTC. It translates to CASSPRGGPYNEQFF. Complete variable domain (other parts from reference TRBV18 and TRBJ2-1): NAGVMQNPRHLVRRRGQEARLRCSPMKGHSHVYWYRQLPEEGLKFMVYLQKENIIDESGMPKERFSAEFPKEGPSILRIQQVVRGDSAAYFCASSPRGGPYNEQFFGPGTRLTVL.

The chain employs TRBV29-1 and TRBJ1-1, with D hard to call. This CDR3 has 14 amino acids. The V gene's germline CDR1 is SQVTM and CDR2 ANQGSEA. The V end was cut by 2 bases, the J end by 0 bases, with 10 bases between. Written as DNA, the CDR3 is TGCAGCGTTGAACATGGGCGAATGAACACTGAAGCTTTCTTT. Translating it yields CSVEHGRMNTEAFF.

The chain recombines TRBV6-6 with TRBJ1-1; D gene uncertain. The germline gives CDR1 MNHNY, CDR2 SVGAGI (reference sequence). The CDR3 has 11 amino acids. Between the trimmed V and J ends, which lost 6 bases and 7 bases, there was a span of 9 bases. CDR3 DNA: TGTGCCAGCAGCGCCATGATTGAAGCTTTCTTT. Protein sequence: CASSAMIEAFF.

This chain links TRBV7-9 with TRBJ2-1; TRBD2 matches at 9 bases. Unmatched junction bases numbered 13, after V lost 1 base and J lost 9 bases. The CDR3 runs to 17 residues. The germline V gene encodes CDR1 SEHNR and CDR2 FQNEAQ (reference sequence). CDR3 in amino acids: CASSLVPGSGSMGEQFF. The CDR3 coding sequence is TGTGCCAGCAGCTTAGTGCCGGGTAGCGGGAGTATGGGTGAGCAGTTCTTC.

V is TRBV5-1 and J is TRBJ2-1; TRBD2 agrees at 7 bases. V lost 3 bases and J lost 2; bases outside the gene matches: 17. From germline, CDR1 is SGHRS and CDR2 YFSETQ. CDR3 length equals 19 residues. CDR3 in DNA: TGCGCCAGCAGCTCTATCCCAGCCGCCCTGGGGGGGACCTACAATGAGCAGTTCTTC. This encodes CASSSIPAALGGTYNEQFF.

This clone was seen a handful of times. V usage is TRBV29-1 and J usage is TRBJ2-7; D might be TRBD1 (5 bases). CDR1 is SQVTM and CDR2 is ANQGSEA in the germline V gene. CDR3 size: 15 residues. Trimming stripped 4 bases from V and 2 bases from J, with 18 bases between. The chain's CDR3 is CSVVGPAGKAYEQYF. The CDR3 DNA reads TGCAGCGTTGTTGGACCCGCAGGGAAGGCCTACGAGCAGTACTTC.

This clone was counted once. V is TRBV19 and J is TRBJ1-5; no firm D call. Germline V lookup: CDR1 LNHDA, CDR2 SQIVND (reference sequence). This CDR3 is built from 18 residues. V dropped 5 bases and J dropped 0 bases, with 20 bases sitting between them. For the CDR3, the DNA is TGTGCCAGTAGTGGGTCTAAGGGCAGCAAAAATAGCAATCAGCCCCAGCATTTT. Protein product: CASSGSKGSKNSNQPQHF. The variable domain in full, completed from reference TRBV19 and TRBJ1-5, reads DGGITQSPKYLFRKEGQNVTLSCEQNLNHDAMYWYRQDPGQGLRLIYYSQIVNDFQKGDIAEGYSVSREKKESFPLTVTSAQKNPTAFYLCASSGSKGSKNSNQPQHFGDGTRLSIL.

The genes are TRBV4-1 and TRBJ1-2, with no clear D. The CDR3 consists of 15 residues. Germline lookup yields CDR1 MGHRA and CDR2 YSYEKL. Trimming left V 2 bases short and J 1 base short, with 11 bases between. This CDR3 reads CASSQPTGFNYGYTF. The DNA for the CDR3 is TGCGCCAGCAGCCAACCCACCGGCTTTAACTATGGCTACACCTTC.

This clone was detected only a few times. J is TRBJ2-5 and V is TRBV7-9, with D perhaps matching TRBD2 (5 bases). The germline gives CDR1 SEHNR, CDR2 FQNEAQ (reference sequence). Trimming shortened V by 1 base and J by 5 bases, and 11 bases separated the two germline ends. There are 14 residues in the CDR3. CDR3 loop: CASSLDGGAETQYF. The CDR3 coding sequence is TGTGCCAGCAGCTTAGATGGAGGTGCGGAGACCCAGTACTTC.

This clone was detected only a few times. V gene TRBV29-1 combines with J gene TRBJ2-1; TRBD1 aligns across 9 bases. V was pared by 6 bases and J by 3 bases, with 9 bases of the junction left unmatched. Per the germline V gene, CDR1 is SQVTM and CDR2 is ANQGSEA. The CDR3 length is 15 residues. CDR3 in amino acids: CSVPSRGQGYNEQFF. Here the CDR3 DNA reads TGCAGCGTCCCCAGTAGGGGACAGGGCTACAATGAGCAGTTCTTC.

This chain joins TRBV29-1 and TRBJ2-7; TRBD1 aligns across 9 bases. CDR3 length: 12 amino acids. V lost 6 bases and J lost 6; bases outside the gene matches: 6. Germline V gene lookup returns CDR1 SQVTM and CDR2 ANQGSEA. The CDR3 sequence is CSVDRGSGEQYF. CDR3 nucleotides: TGCAGCGTGGACAGGGGTTCGGGCGAGCAGTACTTC.

This clone was detected only a few times. This chain joins TRBV29-1 and TRBJ2-5; TRBD1 might be the D (6 bases). The CDR3 totals 11 residues. From germline, CDR1 is SQVTM and CDR2 ANQGSEA. V was clipped by 4 bases and J by 6 bases, with 9 bases between them. The CDR3 DNA reads as TGCAGCGTTGGAGGGGGACAGACCCAGTACTTC. Translated: CSVGGGQTQYF.

This sequence joins TRBV29-1 and TRBJ1-1, with no clear D. Trimming cost V 8 bases and J 1 base, with 14 bases left between them. CDR3 length: 13 residues. The germline gives CDR1 SQVTM, CDR2 ANQGSEA. The CDR3 is CSSFLAANTEAFF. CDR3 in DNA: TGCAGCTCTTTCTTAGCGGCGAACACTGAAGCTTTCTTT.

The gene calls are TRBV5-1 and TRBJ2-1; 7 positions agree with TRBD2. Germline V gene sequence: CDR1 SGHRS, CDR2 YFSETQ. V lost 0 bases and J lost 4; bases outside the gene matches: 7. This CDR3 region has 16 residues. CDR3 residues: CASSLDRPGGYNEQFF. The CDR3 nucleotides are TGCGCCAGCAGCTTGGACAGGCCGGGAGGATACAATGAGCAGTTCTTC.

The V gene is TRBV6-6, the J gene TRBJ2-6, with 8 bases matching TRBD2. Losses at the gene ends were 7 bases for V and 4 bases for J; bases not matched to a gene: 9. Germline CDR1 MNHNY, CDR2 SVGAGI (reference sequence). The CDR3 has 16 amino acids. CDR3 nucleotides: TGTGCCAGCATGGTCGGGGGGGCGGTAGGGGCCAACGTCCTGACTTTC. The encoded protein is CASMVGGAVGANVLTF.

V usage is TRBV5-4 and J usage is TRBJ1-2, with D possibly TRBD1 on 6 matching bases. With 2 bases removed from V and 7 bases from J, the gap between germline ends came to 18 bases. The CDR3 is 15 residues long. CDR1 SGHNT and CDR2 YYREEE come from the germline V gene (reference sequence). For the CDR3, the DNA is TGTGCCAGCAGCTTTCATGGGGGGCCGCCCTTTGGCTACACCTTC. Amino acids: CASSFHGGPPFGYTF.

The chain joins TRBV5-6 to TRBJ2-5; 10 bases are shared with TRBD2. The CDR3 is made up of 15 amino acids. Trimming cost V 0 bases and J 7 bases; bases outside gene matches: 6. Germline CDR1 reads SGHDT; CDR2 reads YYEEEE. For the CDR3, the DNA is TGTGCCAGCAGCTTGGTTGTAGCGGGAGGTACGACCCAGTACTTC. This encodes CASSLVVAGGTTQYF.